The sequence of this TCR beta chain was determined in a study of T cells in Graves' hyperthyroidism and ophthalmopathy. Germline CDR1 and CDR2: KGHDR and SFDVKD. This CDR3 region has 15 residues. With 3 bases removed from V and 3 bases from J, the gap between germline ends came to 13 bases. Amplification of TCR beta CDR3 regions was performed using RNA transcripts as template. A set of HTBI primers served as the primers for a first-round RT-PCR of the TCR CDR3. From the multiplex PCR reads, TCRdb called clonotypes with MiXCR, one entry per CDR3 protein. Of a few hundred thousand distinct CDR3 sequences detected, more than 20% appear once; the ten largest clones hold about 73%.

Material: blood. The sequence was obtained from a man aged 50-59 years with Graves' hyperthyroidism. The rearrangement joins TRBV24-1 to TRBJ2-5, with D perhaps TRBD1 (8 bases). The DNA of the CDR3 is TGTGCCACCAGTGATGGACAGGGACTAAAAGAGACCCAGTACTTC. Protein sequence: CATSDGQGLKETQYF.